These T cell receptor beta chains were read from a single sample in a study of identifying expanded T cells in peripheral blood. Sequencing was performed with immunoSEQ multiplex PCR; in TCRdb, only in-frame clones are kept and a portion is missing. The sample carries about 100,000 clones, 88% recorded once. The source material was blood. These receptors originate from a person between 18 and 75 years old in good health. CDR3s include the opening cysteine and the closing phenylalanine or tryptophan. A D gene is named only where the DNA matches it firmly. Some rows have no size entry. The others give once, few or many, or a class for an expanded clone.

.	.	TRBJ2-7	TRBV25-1	TGTGCCAGCAGTGAACAGGGGTCCCACGAGCAGTACTTC	CASSEQGSHEQYF
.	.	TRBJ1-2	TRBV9	TGTGCCAGCAGCGTGGACGGCTATGGCTACACCTTC	CASSVDGYGYTF
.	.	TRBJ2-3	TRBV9	TGTGCCAGCAGCCCACGGGGGCGGCTCACAGATACGCAGTATTTT	CASSPRGRLTDTQYF
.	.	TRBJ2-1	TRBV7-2	TGTGCCAGCAGCACATCCACGGGTGAGCAGTTCTTC	CASSTSTGEQFF
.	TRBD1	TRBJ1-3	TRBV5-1	TGCGCCAGCAGCGCGACAGGGTGGACCGGAAACACCATATATTTT	CASSATGWTGNTIYF
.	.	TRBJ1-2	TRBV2	TGTGCCAGCATTGCCCTAGGACTTTATGGCTACACCTTC	CASIALGLYGYTF
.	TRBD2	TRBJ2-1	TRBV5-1	TGCGCCAGCAGCTTGGAGGGACTAGCGGGAAGGAGGCTGTTCTTC	CASSLEGLAGRRLFF
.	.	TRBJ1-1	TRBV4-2	TGTGCCAGCAGCCAAGATGAAGGGGCAGGGGACACTGAAGCTTTCTTT	CASSQDEGAGDTEAFF
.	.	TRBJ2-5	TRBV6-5	TGTGCCAGCAGTTCCCTCCAGGGGACAGAGACCCAGTACTTC	CASSSLQGTETQYF
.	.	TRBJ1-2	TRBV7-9	TGTGCCAGCAGCTTAGCCGGGGGCGGGAACTATGGCTACACCTTC	CASSLAGGGNYGYTF
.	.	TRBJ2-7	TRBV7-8	TGTGCCAGCACCAAGGGTGCCGGTGCCTACGAGCAGTACTTC	CASTKGAGAYEQYF
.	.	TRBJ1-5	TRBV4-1	TGCGCCAGCAGCCAAGACGTCCCCAACACAGGGCAGCCCCAGCATTTT	CASSQDVPNTGQPQHF
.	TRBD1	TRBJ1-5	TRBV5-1	TGCGCCAGCAGCTTGGGCCCGGACAGGGGGCAACATTTT	CASSLGPDRGQHF
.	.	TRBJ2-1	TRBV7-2	TGTGCCAGCAGCCCAGGCCCGTCGGGCAATGAGCAGTTCTTC	CASSPGPSGNEQFF
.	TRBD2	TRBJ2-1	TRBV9	TGTGCCAGCAGCACGGGACTAGCTCCTTCCTACAATGAGCAGTTCTTC	CASSTGLAPSYNEQFF
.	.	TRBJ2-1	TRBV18	TGTGCCAGCTCACCAATCCTCGAAGATGAGCAGTTCTTC	CASSPILEDEQFF
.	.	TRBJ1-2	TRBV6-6	TGTGCCAGCAGCCCCTCTAGTGGCTACACCTTC	CASSPSSGYTF
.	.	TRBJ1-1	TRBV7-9	TGTGCCAGCAGCCCCGGACAGTTGAACACTGAAGCTTTCTTT	CASSPGQLNTEAFF
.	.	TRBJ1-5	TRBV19	TGTGCCAGTACCCTGGGGTCTGTCGGGCATCAGCCCCAGCATTTT	CASTLGSVGHQPQHF
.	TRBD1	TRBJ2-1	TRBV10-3	TGTGCCATCAGTGGGATGGACAGGGCACGGGCAAATGAGCAGTTCTTC	CAISGMDRARANEQFF
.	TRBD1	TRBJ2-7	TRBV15	TGTGCCACCAGCATGGACAGGCGTCCGGTCGAGCAGTACTTC	CATSMDRRPVEQYF
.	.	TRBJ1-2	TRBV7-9	TGTGCCAGCAGCCGGTACGACAGCATCTATGGCTACACCTTC	CASSRYDSIYGYTF
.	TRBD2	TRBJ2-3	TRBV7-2	TGTGCCAGCAGCTTAGTGGCTAGCGGCGGGAATCGAGATACGCAGTATTTT	CASSLVASGGNRDTQYF
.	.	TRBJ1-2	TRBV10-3	TGTGCCATCGGGCAGGGATTCAACTATGATGGCTACACCTTC	CAIGQGFNYDGYTF
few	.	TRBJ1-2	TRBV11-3	TGTGCCAGCAGTGGACAGTATGGCTACACCTTC	CASSGQYGYTF
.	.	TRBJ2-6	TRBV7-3	TGTGCCAGCACTTCCGGGGGTATCGGGGCCAACGTCCTGACTTTC	CASTSGGIGANVLTF
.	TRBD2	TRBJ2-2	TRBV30	TGTGCCAGAACTAGCGGAACGAACACCGGGGAGCTGTTTTTT	CARTSGTNTGELFF
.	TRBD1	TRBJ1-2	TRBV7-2	TGTGCCAGCAGCCCGCCGACAGGGGGCTATGGCTACACCTTC	CASSPPTGGYGYTF
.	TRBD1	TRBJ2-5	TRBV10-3	TGTGCCATCAGTCCTACAGGGGTGGGGGAGACCCAGTACTTC	CAISPTGVGETQYF
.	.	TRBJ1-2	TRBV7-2	TGTGCCAGCAGCTTCGGAAGGGCTAACTATGGCTACACCTTC	CASSFGRANYGYTF
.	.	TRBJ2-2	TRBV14	TGTGCCAGCAGCCTAAGGCCTGGGAAAGTTACCGGGGAGCTGTTTTTT	CASSLRPGKVTGELFF
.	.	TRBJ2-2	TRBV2	TGTGCCAGCAGTGGAAGGGAAAGCACCGGGGAGCTGTTTTTT	CASSGRESTGELFF
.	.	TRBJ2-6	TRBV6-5	TGTGCCAGCAGCTCCGTCGGGGCTGGGGCCAACGTCCTGACTTTC	CASSSVGAGANVLTF
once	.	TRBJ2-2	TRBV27	TGTGCCAGCAGTTTATGGACACGCACCGGGGAGCTGTTTTTT	CASSLWTRTGELFF
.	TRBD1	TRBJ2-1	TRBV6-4	TGTGCCAGCAGTGACCTGGACAGGGGCCATGAGCAGTTCTTC	CASSDLDRGHEQFF
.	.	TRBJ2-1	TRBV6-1	TGTGCCAGCAGTCGGGAACTAGCCAATGAGCAGTTCTTC	CASSRELANEQFF
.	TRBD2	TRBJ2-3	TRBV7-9	TGTGCCAGCAGCTTGCTGCTTAGCGGGAGCACAGATACGCAGTATTTT	CASSLLLSGSTDTQYF
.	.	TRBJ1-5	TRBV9	TGTGCCAGCAGCCAAAGGACAGACTATAGCAATCAGCCCCAGCATTTT	CASSQRTDYSNQPQHF
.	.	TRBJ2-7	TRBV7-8	TGTGCCAGCAGAAATCGGCAGGGAGGTGGCGAGCAGTACTTC	CASRNRQGGGEQYF
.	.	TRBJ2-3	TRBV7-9	TGTGCCAGCATCAAATGGCTGGGAAGCACAGATACGCAGTATTTT	CASIKWLGSTDTQYF
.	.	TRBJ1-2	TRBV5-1	TGCGCCAGCAGCTTTGGGCAGGTCTATGGCTACACCTTC	CASSFGQVYGYTF
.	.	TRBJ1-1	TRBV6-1	TGTGCCAGCAGTGTAGGAGGGGCTGAAGCTTTCTTT	CASSVGGAEAFF
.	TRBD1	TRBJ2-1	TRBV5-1	TGCGCCAGCAGACCGGGATTCGGGACAGGGGACTACAATGAGCAGTTCTTC	CASRPGFGTGDYNEQFF
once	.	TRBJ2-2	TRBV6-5	TGTGCCAGCAGGGCTTCTTTTAATAGCGGGGAGCTGTTTTTT	CASRASFNSGELFF
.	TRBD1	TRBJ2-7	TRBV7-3	TGTGCCAGCAGCCCTTCCGGACAGGGCTCCTACGAGCAGTACTTC	CASSPSGQGSYEQYF
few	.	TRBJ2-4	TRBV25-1	TGTGCCAGCAGTGACTCCTCCCCCAAAAACATTCAGTACTTC	CASSDSSPKNIQYF
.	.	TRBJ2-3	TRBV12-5	TGTGCTAGTGGTTTGGACTGGCGAGCAGATACGCAGTATTTT	CASGLDWRADTQYF
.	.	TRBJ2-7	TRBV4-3	TGCGCCAGCAGCCAAGTGTTGTGGGTAGGGGAGCAGTACTTC	CASSQVLWVGEQYF
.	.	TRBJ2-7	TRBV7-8	TGTGCCAGCAGCTTAGGTCCTGCGGGTGTCACCTACGAGCAGTACTTC	CASSLGPAGVTYEQYF
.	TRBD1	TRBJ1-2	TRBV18	TGTGCCAGCTCACCGCGACAGGGGGCCGGGGAAGGCTACACCTTC	CASSPRQGAGEGYTF